Presented here are 21 T cell receptor beta chains from one specimen sequenced in a study. One entry per CDR3 protein results from TCRdb running MiXCR on the RT-PCR reads. Counted here are almost 700,000 distinct CDR3 sequences, around 14% occurring once; the ten biggest clones make up just over 3.5%. Input material: memory CD4+ T cells from blood. These receptors all stem from a female donor in good health, serving as a healthy control.

This clonotype was detected a few times. In DNA, the CDR3 is TGTGCCAGCAGCTTTCCAGCGTGGGCTAGCACAGATACGCAGTATTTT. Translation gives CASSFPAWASTDTQYF. The chain joins TRBV11-2 to TRBJ2-3; D is uncertain. The germline V and J ends were trimmed by 3 bases and 0 bases, with 13 bases remaining between them. CDR1 is SGHAT and CDR2 is FQNNGV in the germline V gene. CDR3 length: 16 residues.

V usage is TRBV20-1 and J usage is TRBJ2-5; maybe TRBD1 (6 bases). The CDR3 runs to 13 residues. Trimming took 2 bases from V and 5 from J, leaving 12 bases between them. Germline V gene sequence: CDR1 DFQATT, CDR2 SNEGSKA (reference sequence). The DNA of the CDR3 is TGCAGTGCTAGAAGTGCCCAGGGGGAGACCCAGTACTTC. As protein: CSARSAQGETQYF.

This clonotype turned up a few times. This chain uses TRBV7-9 with TRBJ2-5; weak D call: TRBD2 (6 bases). Germline CDR1 reads SEHNR; CDR2 reads FQNEAQ (reference sequence). V lost 11 bases to trimming and J lost 5 bases, with 12 bases between them. The CDR3 has 11 amino acids. The chain's CDR3 is CAGGYGETQYF. CDR3 sequence (DNA): TGTGCCGGGGGGTACGGGGAGACCCAGTACTTC.

V gene TRBV7-9 combines with J gene TRBJ2-3; 11 nucleotides line up with TRBD2. Trimming cost V 5 bases and J 4 bases; bases outside gene matches: 5. In germline, CDR1 is SEHNR, CDR2 FQNEAQ (reference sequence). The CDR3 extends over 15 amino acids. The CDR3 coding sequence is TGTGCCAGCAGCGAGCTAGCGGGAGGCGCAGATACGCAGTATTTT. It specifies CASSELAGGADTQYF.

This clonotype has just a few counts. The J gene is TRBJ2-1, the V gene TRBV6-2 or TRBV6-3, with D hard to call. CDR1 MNHEY and CDR2 SVGEGT come from the germline V gene. The ends were cut back, 5 bases at V and 7 bases at J, with 15 bases in the middle. The CDR3 is 14 amino acids. Here the CDR3 reads CASSPNRPGNEQFF. CDR3 DNA: TGTGCCAGCAGTCCCAATCGACCCGGGAATGAGCAGTTCTTC.

The chain joins TRBV11-2 to TRBJ1-5; D not resolved. This CDR3 has 15 amino acids. The V and J ends lost 0 bases and 1 base respectively, with 7 bases between them. The germline V gene encodes CDR1 SGHAT and CDR2 FQNNGV. CDR3 DNA sequence: TGTGCCAGCAGCTTAGACGGGAACAGCAATCAGCCCCAGCATTTT. Its translation: CASSLDGNSNQPQHF.

A few counts support this clonotype. This rearrangement joins TRBV20-1 to TRBJ2-3, with unresolved D. The germline V and J ends were trimmed by 4 bases and 5 bases, with 16 bases remaining between them. Germline V gene data show CDR1 as DFQATT and CDR2 as SNEGSKA (reference sequence). The CDR3 sequence is 14 residues long. Written as DNA, the CDR3 is TGCAGTGCTATGGAAAGGGTATCGGAAGATACGCAGTATTTT. Translated: CSAMERVSEDTQYF.

This clonotype was observed a few times. V gene TRBV5-1 combines with J gene TRBJ2-5, with 11 bases aligning to TRBD2. This CDR3 has 15 residues. Trimming at V came to 3 bases and at J to 5 bases, leaving 6 bases not matched to a gene. The V gene's germline CDR1 is SGHRS and CDR2 YFSETQ. CDR3 in DNA: TGCGCCAGCAGCTCGGGACTAGCGGTGGGTGAGACCCAGTACTTC. Translation gives CASSSGLAVGETQYF.

The V and J genes are TRBV19 and TRBJ2-3, with 10 bases matching TRBD2. Germline V gene lookup returns CDR1 LNHDA and CDR2 SQIVND (reference sequence). The CDR3 is 14 amino acids. J was trimmed by 6 bases and V by 8 bases; bases with no gene match: 8. This CDR3 is CASGNSGGRDTQYF. For the CDR3, the DNA is TGTGCCAGTGGAAATAGCGGGGGGCGGGATACGCAGTATTTT.

The table lists this clonotype with many counts. This chain connects TRBV12-3 or TRBV12-4 to TRBJ1-5; no firm D call. V was pared by 2 bases and J by 1 base, with 6 bases between. This CDR3 is built from 14 residues. The chain's CDR3 is CASSLMISNQPQHF. The CDR3 nucleotides are TGTGCCAGCAGTTTAATGATAAGCAATCAGCCCCAGCATTTT.

In its sample, this clonotype was seen many times. The chain couples TRBV29-1 to TRBJ1-1; the D gene is possibly TRBD1 (5 bases). The V gene lost 3 bases and the J gene lost 4 bases, with 12 bases spanning the gap. Germline assignment: CDR1 SQVTM and CDR2 ANQGSEA. This CDR3 is built from 13 residues. The CDR3 spells CSVERGEGTEAFF. The CDR3 bases are TGCAGCGTTGAGAGGGGTGAGGGCACTGAAGCTTTCTTT.

This clonotype was picked up a small number of times. V and J are TRBV20-1 and TRBJ2-1; 7 bases are shared with TRBD2. CDR1 is DFQATT, CDR2 SNEGSKA, per germline (reference sequence). The CDR3 is made up of 18 amino acids. V lost 4 bases and J lost 8; bases outside the gene matches: 23. CDR3 coding DNA: TGCAGTGCTAACGACGTCTCGACGGGGAGGGTCAAGGGAGATGAGCAGTTCTTC. Its protein product is CSANDVSTGRVKGDEQFF.

This clonotype has ten or more counts. The rearrangement joins TRBV7-2 to TRBJ2-3; 9 nucleotides match TRBD2. In germline, CDR1 is SGHTA, CDR2 FQGNSA. The CDR3 consists of 17 residues. After removal of 5 bases from V and 1 base from J, the junction contained 10 bases not matched to a gene. As DNA, the CDR3 is TGTGCCAGCAGCAGAGGGGTGCGGGGGGGAGGCACAGATACGCAGTATTTT. It is translated as CASSRGVRGGGTDTQYF.

This clonotype was seen repeatedly, ten times or more. The chain joins TRBV10-2 to TRBJ2-1; either TRBD1 or TRBD2 may supply D (7 bases each). Germline CDR1 reads WSHSY; CDR2 reads SAAADI. Trimming stripped 0 bases from V and 0 bases from J, with 15 bases between. The CDR3 extends over 18 amino acids. The CDR3 region has the DNA TGCGCCAGCAGTGAGTCGACAGGGAGGGTATCCTCCTACAATGAGCAGTTCTTC. This gives the protein CASSESTGRVSSYNEQFF.

The chain links TRBV20-1 to TRBJ2-2; D gene ambiguous. Germline CDR1 and CDR2: DFQATT and SNEGSKA (reference sequence). The CDR3 has 13 amino acids. Trimming pared 3 bases from V and 6 bases from J, leaving 11 bases between. In DNA form, the CDR3 reads TGCAGTGCTAGTTTAACCGTACCCGGGGAGCTGTTTTTT. This translates into CSASLTVPGELFF.

This clonotype was picked up a small number of times. The genes are TRBV28 and TRBJ2-7; 7 nucleotides align to TRBD1. The CDR3 consists of 14 residues. Germline lookup yields CDR1 MDHEN and CDR2 SYDVKM. With V trimmed by 3 bases and J by 2 bases, 4 bases remained unmatched. The CDR3, as DNA: TGTGCCAGCAGTTTGGGGACAGTTCCCTACGAGCAGTACTTC. It specifies CASSLGTVPYEQYF.

There are a few counts of this clonotype. The rearrangement joins TRBV27 to TRBJ1-6; D ambiguous. The CDR3 spans 13 residues. Trimming cost V 6 bases and J 5 bases, with 8 bases left between them. CDR1 is MNHEY, CDR2 SMNVEV, per germline (reference sequence). The CDR3, as DNA: TGTGCCAGCAGGGGGTCCAATAATTCACCCCTCCACTTT. It translates to CASRGSNNSPLHF.

This clonotype was seen a handful of times. J is TRBJ1-1 and V is TRBV29-1; tentative D call: TRBD1 (6 bases). V was shortened by 0 bases and J by 7 bases, with 18 bases between the two germline ends. The CDR3 runs 15 residues. Germline V lookup: CDR1 SQVTM, CDR2 ANQGSEA. CDR3 nucleotides: TGCAGCGTTGAAGAGGGCAGGGGAAATTTTTTTGAAGCTTTCTTT. This translates into CSVEEGRGNFFEAFF.

This clonotype was recorded many times. The chain links TRBV30 to TRBJ2-3, with D unclear. V was cut by 0 bases and J by 2 bases, with 12 bases left in between. CDR1 is GTSNPN, CDR2 SVGIG, per germline (reference sequence). The CDR3 is made up of 15 amino acids. The CDR3 bases are TGTGCCTGGAGTGTAGGGTTGGGCCCCACAGATACGCAGTATTTT. Its translation is CAWSVGLGPTDTQYF.

At least ten counts were recorded for this clonotype. The J gene is TRBJ2-7, the V gene TRBV28, with a possible D match to TRBD2 (5 bases). The V gene's germline CDR1 is MDHEN and CDR2 SYDVKM. Trimming removed 6 bases at V and 2 bases at J, with 14 bases between. The CDR3 consists of 14 residues. The CDR3 protein is CASSRPGGPYEQYF. In DNA, the CDR3 is TGTGCCAGCAGCCGACCCGGAGGCCCCTACGAGCAGTACTTC.

This clonotype was recorded a few times. This chain joins TRBV5-6 and TRBJ2-7; D uncertain. Germline assignment: CDR1 SGHDT and CDR2 YYEEEE. Trimming pared 3 bases from V and 0 bases from J, leaving 13 bases between. The CDR3 runs to 15 residues. CDR3 amino acids: CASSSSLLFSYEQYF. The CDR3 coding sequence is TGTGCCAGCAGCTCCTCCTTACTTTTCTCCTACGAGCAGTACTTC.